This passage covers 27 T cell receptor beta chains from one sample sequenced in a study of identical twins. Using its own MiXCR run on the 5' RACE reads, TCRdb lists one record per CDR3 protein. The sample includes more than 400,000 distinct CDR3 sequences, roughly 15% of them seen just once. The data also belong to a second study, concerning yellow fever vaccine responses in identical twins.

The sequenced sample was CD4+ T cells sorted from blood. These receptors were obtained from a woman aged 18-29 years in good health.

This sequence joins TRBV6-1 and TRBJ1-5; 7 nucleotides match TRBD1. Germline V gives CDR1 MNHNS, CDR2 SASEGT. J was trimmed by 4 bases and V by 0 bases; bases with no gene match: 3. The CDR3 is made up of 15 amino acids. In DNA form, the CDR3 reads TGTGCCAGCAGTGAAGCGACGACAGGGAATCAGCCCCAGCATTTT. Its protein is CASSEATTGNQPQHF.

This clonotype was seen a handful of times. V is TRBV27 and J is TRBJ2-7; 7 positions agree with TRBD1. CDR1 is MNHEY and CDR2 is SMNVEV in the germline V gene (reference sequence). Trimming at V came to 5 bases and at J to 4 bases, leaving 11 bases not matched to a gene. The CDR3 runs 15 residues. CDR3 sequence: CASSPRQGKKYEQYF. CDR3 nucleotides: TGTGCCAGCAGTCCGAGACAGGGAAAGAAATACGAGCAGTACTTC.

The chain is built from TRBV3-1 and TRBJ2-1; TRBD2 agrees at 10 bases. The CDR3 is made up of 16 amino acids. Germline V gene data show CDR1 as LGHDT and CDR2 as YNNKEL (reference sequence). V was clipped by 0 bases and J by 10 bases; unmatched bases: 9. The CDR3 loop reads CASSQDRWLAGDEQFF. CDR3 sequence (DNA): TGTGCCAGCAGCCAAGATAGATGGCTAGCGGGAGACGAGCAGTTCTTC.

This clonotype was picked up a small number of times. J is TRBJ2-1 and V is TRBV3-1; maybe TRBD1 (6 bases). V gave up 3 bases and J gave up 5 bases, with 17 bases separating them. Germline CDR1 reads LGHDT; CDR2 reads YNNKEL (reference sequence). This CDR3 has 16 residues. CDR3 DNA: TGTGCCAGCAGCCAGGGGGCCCCAGGATCAAACAATGAGCAGTTCTTC. It encodes CASSQGAPGSNNEQFF.

This chain links TRBV24-1 with TRBJ2-7; the match to TRBD1 covers 7 bases. Germline trimming cut 2 bases from V and 2 bases from J; bases unmatched to any gene: 8. CDR1 KGHDR and CDR2 SFDVKD come from the germline V gene. CDR3 length: 16 residues. CDR3 DNA sequence: TGTGCCACCAGTGATTCGTCACCGGGACAGACCTACGAGCAGTACTTC. Its protein product is CATSDSSPGQTYEQYF.

The CDR3 reads CASSLRQGQSTDTQYF. The CDR3 nucleotides read TGTGCCAGCAGCCTCCGACAAGGGCAGAGCACAGATACGCAGTATTTT. The chain recombines TRBV7-6 with TRBJ2-3; no clear D. Trimming removed 5 bases at V and 0 bases at J, with 15 bases between. The CDR3 runs to 16 residues. Germline V gene data show CDR1 as SGHVS and CDR2 as FNYEAQ.

V is TRBV10-2 and J is TRBJ2-7; 10 nucleotides align to TRBD1. Germline V gene data show CDR1 as WSHSY and CDR2 as SAAADI. Trimming removed 6 bases from V and 3 bases from J; junction bases left unmatched: 8. This CDR3 is built from 15 residues. CDR3 sequence: CASRSGTGAVYEQYV. Written as DNA, the CDR3 is TGCGCCAGCAGGTCCGGGACAGGGGCAGTCTACGAGCAGTACGTC.

This clonotype occurred many times. The chain has TRBV6-1 and TRBJ1-3; 7 bases agree with TRBD1. The germline V gene encodes CDR1 MNHNS and CDR2 SASEGT. The CDR3 has 16 residues. The junction had 11 bases not matched to a gene; V was cut back by 9 bases and J by 0 bases. The CDR3 spells CASRRDSNLSGNTIYF. The CDR3 DNA reads as TGTGCCAGTCGCCGGGACAGCAACCTCTCTGGAAACACCATATATTTT.

This clonotype was counted only a few times. The rearrangement joins TRBV14 to TRBJ1-1; D is unresolved. Looked up from germline, CDR1 is SGHDN and CDR2 is FVKESK. Trimming stripped 0 bases from V and 11 bases from J, with 13 bases between. This CDR3 is built from 13 residues. The CDR3 sequence: CASSQDLRGYAFF. CDR3 DNA sequence: TGTGCCAGCAGCCAAGATCTGAGAGGGTACGCTTTCTTT.

The genes are TRBV5-5 and TRBJ2-7; D gene unclear. Germline V gene data show CDR1 as SGHKS and CDR2 as YYEKEE (reference sequence). The V end lost 5 bases, the J end lost 5 bases, and 20 bases lay between the germline ends. This CDR3 contains 15 residues. The CDR3, as DNA: TGTGCCAGCAGGCCCGCTCCTAGGGTGGGCAACGAGCAGTACTTC. It translates to CASRPAPRVGNEQYF.

In this sample, this clonotype turned up a few times. The rearrangement uses TRBV5-1 and TRBJ2-1, with 10 nucleotides matching TRBD1. This CDR3 spans 13 amino acids. Germline values: CDR1 SGHRS, CDR2 YFSETQ. Trimming removed 6 bases from V and 10 bases from J; junction bases left unmatched: 7. DNA of the CDR3: TGCGCCAGCACCATCCGGACAGGGGGGGAGCAGTTCTTC. Its translation is CASTIRTGGEQFF.

The gene calls are TRBV7-8 and TRBJ1-1, with TRBD1 as a possible D gene (5 bases). Germline V CDR1 and CDR2: SGHVS, FQNEAQ. The CDR3 runs to 15 residues. V shed 1 base and J shed 3 bases, with 12 bases lying between them. Here the CDR3 DNA reads TGTGCCAGCAGCTTAGGGGGGGGGATGTACACTGAAGCTTTCTTT. It yields the protein CASSLGGGMYTEAFF.

This clonotype occurred a few times. Just one base apart from a much larger clone, this may be a read error. The chain couples TRBV27 to TRBJ2-5; D gene ambiguous. The CDR3 spans 12 residues. V lost 4 bases and J lost 1, with 4 bases in between. The germline V gene has CDR1 MNHEY and CDR2 SMNVEV (reference sequence). CDR3 region: CASSSLQETQYF. In DNA form, the CDR3 reads TGTGCCAGCAGTTCCCTCCAAGAGACCCAGTACTTC.

The chain uses TRBV12-3 or TRBV12-4 and TRBJ1-1, with no clear D. The CDR3 length is 13 residues. V was cut by 6 bases and J by 4 bases, with 12 bases left in between. The CDR3 region is CASSTLLGTEAFF. The CDR3 DNA follows: TGTGCCAGCAGCACCCTCTTGGGCACTGAAGCTTTCTTT.

This chain uses TRBV7-9 with TRBJ2-7, with D perhaps matching TRBD1 (6 bases). Trimming pared 4 bases from V and 3 bases from J, leaving 10 bases between. The CDR3 runs 13 residues. Germline CDR1 is SEHNR and CDR2 is FQNEAQ (reference sequence). CDR3 loop: CASSSGAVYEQYV. In DNA, the CDR3 is TGTGCCAGCAGCTCAGGGGCCGTCTACGAGCAGTACGTC.

This clonotype was seen at least ten times. The rearrangement uses TRBV5-1 and TRBJ1-1; D is ambiguous. V was cut by 0 bases and J by 1 base, with 7 bases left in between. This CDR3 is 14 amino acids long. The germline V gene encodes CDR1 SGHRS and CDR2 YFSETQ. CDR3: CASSLEAGNTEAFF. The CDR3 DNA reads TGCGCCAGCAGCTTGGAAGCGGGGAACACTGAAGCTTTCTTT. Drawing the rest from reference TRBV5-1 and TRBJ1-1, the complete variable domain is KAGVTQTPRYLIKTRGQQVTLSCSPISGHRSVSWYQQTPGQGLQFLFEYFSETQRNKGNFPGRFSGRQFSNSRSEMNVSTLELGDSALYLCASSLEAGNTEAFFGQGTRLTVV.

This sequence joins TRBV27 and TRBJ2-5, with 7 nucleotides matching TRBD2. Germline CDR1 MNHEY, CDR2 SMNVEV (reference sequence). The CDR3 length is 14 residues. V lost 7 bases to trimming and J lost 1 base; unmatched junction nucleotides: 6. CDR3 nucleotide sequence: TGTGCCAGCACGATATTAGCGGGCCAAGAGACCCAGTACTTC. Protein: CASTILAGQETQYF.

This clonotype occurred a few times. The rearrangement uses TRBV28 and TRBJ2-7, with 9 bases lining up with TRBD1. The length of the CDR3 is 14 residues. CDR1 and CDR2 from the germline V gene are MDHEN and SYDVKM. CDR3 in amino acids: CASSLYLGTGFTSV. Here the CDR3 DNA reads TGTGCCAGCAGTTTATACTTAGGGACAGGGTTTACCTCCGTC.

This chain joins TRBV7-9 and TRBJ1-6; a possible D gene is TRBD1 (6 bases). V lost 4 bases to trimming and J lost 10 bases, with 17 bases between them. Looked up from germline, CDR1 is SEHNR and CDR2 is FQNEAQ (reference sequence). This CDR3 has 15 residues. The CDR3 sequence is CASSWWGLEDSPLHF. CDR3 DNA sequence: TGTGCCAGCAGCTGGTGGGGGCTCGAGGACTCACCCCTCCACTTT.

This clonotype was seen only a few times. The chain employs TRBV28 and TRBJ2-7; TRBD2 is a possible D gene (5 bases). The CDR3 is made up of 12 amino acids. Trimming removed 10 bases at V and 3 bases at J, with 13 bases between. CDR1 and CDR2 (germline): MDHEN, SYDVKM. The CDR3 region is CATGLALYEQYF. CDR3 sequence (DNA): TGTGCCACCGGGCTAGCCCTCTACGAGCAGTACTTC. Combining the CDR3 with reference TRBV28 and TRBJ2-7 gives the whole variable domain DVKVTQSSRYLVKRTGEKVFLECVQDMDHENMFWYRQDPGLGLRLIYFSYDVKMKEKGDIPEGYSVSREKKERFSLILESASTNQTSMYLCATGLALYEQYFGPGTRLTVT.

Only a few counts were recorded for this clonotype. The chain uses TRBV27 and TRBJ1-5, with D hard to call. Germline CDR1 and CDR2: MNHEY and SMNVEV (reference sequence). The V and J ends lost 6 bases and 6 bases respectively, with 18 bases between them. This CDR3 has 15 residues. The chain's CDR3 is CASSPTRTAGQPQHF. The CDR3 DNA sequence: TGTGCCAGCAGCCCCACCAGGACGGCGGGTCAGCCCCAGCATTTT.

This clonotype has just a few counts. This chain links TRBV7-9 with TRBJ2-3; 7 bases agree with TRBD2. V trimming: 4 bases; J trimming: 3 bases; junction bases outside the gene matches: 7. Germline CDR1 is SEHNR and CDR2 is FQNEAQ (reference sequence). This CDR3 is built from 15 residues. The CDR3 loop reads CASSWGGSRTDTQYF. The CDR3 DNA follows: TGTGCCAGCAGCTGGGGCGGGAGCAGGACAGATACGCAGTATTTT.

The chain recombines TRBV2 with TRBJ1-1, with D unclear. V dropped 2 bases and J dropped 4 bases, with 11 bases sitting between them. Germline V gene lookup returns CDR1 SNHLY and CDR2 FYNNEI. The CDR3 consists of 14 residues. CDR3 amino acids: CASSEKVVGTEAFF. Here the CDR3 DNA reads TGTGCCAGCAGTGAAAAGGTAGTGGGCACTGAAGCTTTCTTT.

This clonotype was observed a few times. This chain joins TRBV6-1 and TRBJ2-6, with D unresolved. Trimming left V 10 bases short and J 3 bases short, with 7 bases between. This CDR3 is built from 12 residues. Germline CDR1 reads MNHNS; CDR2 reads SASEGT. CDR3 loop: CATTYGANVLTF. As DNA, the CDR3 is TGTGCCACCACTTATGGGGCCAACGTCCTGACTTTC.

This chain connects TRBV10-3 to TRBJ2-5, with a weak D call TRBD2 (5 bases). Trimming cost V 4 bases and J 4 bases, with 10 bases left between them. Germline V lookup: CDR1 ENHRY, CDR2 SYGVKD. This CDR3 is built from 13 residues. Here the CDR3 reads CAISVNSGETQYF. DNA of the CDR3: TGTGCCATCAGTGTCAACAGCGGAGAGACCCAGTACTTC.

Only a few counts were recorded for this clonotype. The rearrangement joins TRBV6-1 to TRBJ2-1, with TRBD2 identical over 11 bases. The CDR3 extends over 15 amino acids. CDR1 is MNHNS, CDR2 SASEGT, per germline. V lost 1 base and J lost 12; bases outside the gene matches: 8. CDR3 nucleotide sequence: TGTGCCAGCAGTGAAGGGACTAGCGGGCGTGGTAGGCAGTTCTTC. Translated: CASSEGTSGRGRQFF.

This clonotype was seen only a few times. The rearrangement joins TRBV5-4 to TRBJ2-4; 9 bases are a match to TRBD1. The CDR3 extends over 17 amino acids. V lost 4 bases and J lost 9; bases outside the gene matches: 17. Germline assignment: CDR1 SGHNT and CDR2 YYREEE (reference sequence). Here the CDR3 DNA reads TGTGCCAGCAGCCTTTGGGTTAGGGGACAGGGCTATGGCATTCAGTACTTC. Protein: CASSLWVRGQGYGIQYF.